The 24 T cell receptor beta chains below all came from one sample that was sequenced in a study of CD8 T cells in Susac syndrome. About 0.5 to 1 ug RNA was reverse transcribed with random hexamers. TCRdb reprocessed the immunoSEQ multiplex PCR reads with MiXCR, giving one entry per CDR3 protein. The sample lists approximately 190,000 distinct CDR3 sequences; 90% to 95% were seen once. The sample comprised CD4+ T cells from PBMCs. These receptors all come from a human donor with multiple sclerosis.

The chain has TRBV7-8 and TRBJ2-7; 9 bases map to TRBD2. CDR1 and CDR2 from the germline V gene are SGHVS and FQNEAQ. This CDR3 is 15 amino acids long. The V and J ends lost 5 bases and 3 bases, in that order; junction bases with no gene match: 8. CDR3 amino acids: CASSQRTSDNYEQYF. The CDR3 DNA is TGTGCCAGCAGCCAACGGACTAGCGACAACTACGAGCAGTACTTC.

This clonotype was picked up one time. V gene TRBV2 combines with J gene TRBJ1-4; the D is unclear. V was trimmed by 4 bases and J by 8 bases, leaving 23 bases between them. The V gene's germline CDR1 is SNHLY and CDR2 FYNNEI. The CDR3 contains 17 residues. The CDR3 DNA is TGTGCCAGCAGTGCCGGGCGCTTCCGGTCGCTGGGAGAAAAACTGTTTTTT. Its translation: CASSAGRFRSLGEKLFF.

DNA for the CDR3: TGTGCCAGCAGTAGGGACAGGGGGGCGCCCTACAATGAGCAGTTCTTC. This codes for CASSRDRGAPYNEQFF. This sequence joins TRBV6-2 or TRBV6-3 and TRBJ2-1; 11 nucleotides align to TRBD1. The CDR3 totals 16 residues. The germline V gene encodes CDR1 MNHEY and CDR2 SVGEGT. V gave up 5 bases and J gave up 2 bases; unmatched junction bases: 5.

The chain couples TRBV12-3 or TRBV12-4 to TRBJ1-2; unclear D gene. Trimming cost V 8 bases and J 6 bases, with 10 bases left between them. The CDR3 is 11 residues long. The CDR3 DNA follows: TGTGCCAGCGTGTCGAACCATGGCTACACCTTC. This sequence encodes CASVSNHGYTF.

The chain couples TRBV7-9 to TRBJ1-4, with D hard to call. The CDR3 has 14 amino acids. Germline CDR1 SEHNR, CDR2 FQNEAQ (reference sequence). Deletions cut 5 bases from V and 10 bases from J, with 17 bases between. As DNA, the CDR3 is TGTGCCAGCAGCCCCGACATCGTTCGCGGAAAACTGTTTTTT. It is translated as CASSPDIVRGKLFF.

The V call is TRBV7-3, the J call TRBJ2-3; D remains unclear. Trimming stripped 0 bases from V and 0 bases from J, with 4 bases between. CDR3 length: 14 residues. Germline V gene sequence: CDR1 SGHTA, CDR2 FQGTGA. DNA for the CDR3: TGTGCCAGCAGCTTAACGCGAAGCACAGATACGCAGTATTTT. It encodes CASSLTRSTDTQYF.

This clonotype occurred once. The chain couples TRBV20-1 to TRBJ2-3; 11 nucleotides match TRBD2. Germline V gene lookup returns CDR1 DFQATT and CDR2 SNEGSKA (reference sequence). CDR3 size: 17 residues. With V trimmed by 3 bases and J by 4 bases, 12 bases remained unmatched. The DNA of the CDR3 is TGCAGTGCTAGGCCCCCCCCTCTAGCGGGAGGACCAGATACGCAGTATTTT. This gives the protein CSARPPPLAGGPDTQYF.

This chain joins TRBV12-3 or TRBV12-4 and TRBJ1-5, with D perhaps matching TRBD1 (5 bases). CDR3 length: 17 amino acids. Trimming left V 6 bases short and J 1 base short, with 19 bases between. The CDR3 loop is CASSLNGGRGSNQPQHF. For the CDR3, the DNA is TGTGCCAGCAGCTTAAATGGGGGTAGGGGCAGCAATCAGCCCCAGCATTTT.

This clonotype appeared once. The rearrangement joins TRBV29-1 to TRBJ2-1; either TRBD1 or TRBD2 may fit D (5 bases each). CDR3 length: 13 residues. Between the trimmed V and J ends, which lost 6 bases and 13 bases, there was a span of 22 bases. Germline CDR1 SQVTM, CDR2 ANQGSEA. In nucleotides, the CDR3 is TGCAGCGTGGACACCGGGACCCAGGGAATCCAGTTCTTC. This translates into CSVDTGTQGIQFF.

The chain uses TRBV5-1 and TRBJ2-1; D call uncertain. Germline CDR1 is SGHRS and CDR2 is YFSETQ. This CDR3 has 14 residues. The V end lost 3 bases, the J end lost 5 bases, and 12 bases lay between the germline ends. The CDR3 here is CASSSTRLNNEQFF. The CDR3, as DNA: TGCGCCAGCAGCTCCACACGACTGAACAATGAGCAGTTCTTC.

The chain has TRBV3-1 and TRBJ1-3, with TRBD1 as a possible D gene (5 bases). V lost 3 bases to trimming and J lost 2 bases, with 11 bases between them. The CDR3 sequence is 15 residues long. From germline, CDR1 is LGHDT and CDR2 YNNKEL (reference sequence). CDR3 sequence (DNA): TGTGCCAGCAGCCAGACATGGGGGACTGGAAACACCATATATTTT. Translating gives CASSQTWGTGNTIYF.

This chain joins TRBV7-9 and TRBJ2-1; D is perhaps TRBD2 (6 bases). V was cut by 6 bases and J by 15 bases, with 12 bases left in between. The CDR3 length is 10 residues. The germline CDR1 and CDR2 sequences are SEHNR and FQNEAQ (reference sequence). The CDR3 DNA sequence: TGTGCCAGCAGGGAGGGGCGGTCGTTCTTC. Residues: CASREGRSFF.

The chain couples TRBV9 to TRBJ1-3; D is unresolved. V was shortened by 10 bases and J by 0 bases, with 8 bases between the two germline ends. The CDR3 runs to 12 residues. The V gene's germline CDR1 is SGDLS and CDR2 YYNGEE. CDR3 nucleotide sequence: TGTGCCTCGCGGAGCTCTGGAAACACCATATATTTT. This gives the protein CASRSSGNTIYF.

The table lists this clonotype with a count of one. The chain couples TRBV9 to TRBJ1-4; maybe TRBD1 (6 bases). The CDR3 sequence is 15 residues long. V dropped 2 bases and J dropped 0 bases, with 8 bases sitting between them. CDR1 SGDLS and CDR2 YYNGEE come from the germline V gene. CDR3 coding DNA: TGTGCCAGCAGCGTCACAGGGACAACTAATGAAAAACTGTTTTTT. It codes for CASSVTGTTNEKLFF.

The chain is built from TRBV24-1 and TRBJ2-1; 10 bases are a match to TRBD2. V gave up 4 bases and J gave up 4 bases; unmatched junction bases: 6. The CDR3 contains 16 residues. Germline V gene sequence: CDR1 KGHDR, CDR2 SFDVKD. Written as DNA, the CDR3 is TGTGCCACCAGTGAATCTAGCGGGAGTTTTTACAATGAGCAGTTCTTC. It encodes CATSESSGSFYNEQFF.

The rearrangement links TRBV7-3 to TRBJ2-3; D is unresolved. In germline, CDR1 is SGHTA, CDR2 FQGTGA. The CDR3 loop spans 12 amino acids. V dropped 2 bases and J dropped 6 bases, with 6 bases sitting between them. The chain's CDR3 is CASSLYEDTQYF. In nucleotides, the CDR3 is TGTGCCAGCAGCTTATATGAGGATACGCAGTATTTT.

V is TRBV9 and J is TRBJ1-2, with D possibly matching TRBD1 (6 bases). CDR3 length equals 14 residues. Germline V gene lookup returns CDR1 SGDLS and CDR2 YYNGEE. V was pared by 3 bases and J by 2 bases, with 11 bases between. The CDR3 DNA reads TGTGCCAGCAGCGCGATTACAGGGAACTATGGCTACACCTTC. Translation: CASSAITGNYGYTF.

The rearrangement uses TRBV5-4 and TRBJ2-1, with a weak D call TRBD1 (8 bases). Per the germline V gene, CDR1 is SGHNT and CDR2 is YYREEE (reference sequence). This CDR3 is built from 16 residues. V lost 6 bases, J lost 2 bases, and 18 bases lay in between. CDR3 nucleotides: TGTGCCAGCAACAGGGGGGGGGCAGGGACCTACAATGAGCAGTTCTTC. This translates into CASNRGGAGTYNEQFF.

This CDR3 is CASSLEGLSDTQYF. DNA for the CDR3: TGCGCCAGCAGCTTGGAGGGTCTGTCGGATACGCAGTATTTT. This chain joins TRBV5-1 and TRBJ2-3; D gene unclear. Trimming pared 0 bases from V and 6 bases from J, leaving 11 bases between. Germline lookup yields CDR1 SGHRS and CDR2 YFSETQ. This CDR3 spans 14 amino acids.

The chain combines TRBV18 with TRBJ2-7; tentative D call: TRBD1 (6 bases). Germline V gene lookup returns CDR1 KGHSH and CDR2 LQKENI. The CDR3 has 16 amino acids. The V end was cut by 1 base, the J end by 0 bases, with 13 bases between. CDR3 amino acids: CASSPLPWGLSYEQYF. In nucleotides, the CDR3 is TGTGCCAGCTCACCACTACCCTGGGGGCTCTCCTACGAGCAGTACTTC.

The chain has TRBV25-1 and TRBJ2-7; 10 nucleotides line up with TRBD1. The CDR3 length is 13 residues. The germline gives CDR1 MGHDK, CDR2 SYGVNS. J was trimmed by 7 bases and V by 5 bases; bases with no gene match: 5. This CDR3 reads CASSRTGGIEQYF. CDR3 sequence (DNA): TGTGCCAGCAGTAGGACAGGGGGAATAGAGCAGTACTTC.

The chain is built from TRBV4-1 and TRBJ1-2; D might be TRBD1 (6 bases). CDR1 MGHRA and CDR2 YSYEKL come from the germline V gene. This CDR3 is 15 amino acids long. V lost 1 base to trimming and J lost 8 bases, with 17 bases between them. Here the CDR3 DNA reads TGCGCCAGCAGCCAAGTTGGGACACCTTTTGAGGGCTACACCTTC. This gives the protein CASSQVGTPFEGYTF.

The chain recombines TRBV27 with TRBJ2-7; D possibly corresponds to TRBD1 (7 bases). V was cut by 8 bases and J by 7 bases, with 18 bases left in between. The CDR3 covers 13 residues. Germline-derived CDR1 and CDR2 are MNHEY and SMNVEV (reference sequence). The CDR3 DNA reads as TGTGCCAGCGGGATATCAGGGGGGCCGGAGCAGTACTTC. Translated, it gives CASGISGGPEQYF.

The rearrangement links TRBV7-7 to TRBJ2-2, with TRBD2 identical over 7 bases. Germline CDR1 SSHAT, CDR2 FNYEAQ (reference sequence). V was pared by 3 bases and J by 5 bases, with 6 bases of the junction left unmatched. The CDR3 extends over 15 amino acids. The CDR3 is CASSFAGVGTGELFF. Written as DNA, the CDR3 is TGTGCCAGCAGCTTCGCGGGAGTAGGAACCGGGGAGCTGTTTTTT.